A selection of T cell receptor beta chains follows, all from one sample in a study of Ad26.COV2.S vaccination and SARS-CoV-2 variants. Data came from immunoSEQ multiplex PCR; TCRdb stores just in-frame clones and leaves some out. The data contain approximately 480,000 clones, approximately 90% of them singletons. The sequences come from peripheral blood, collected in a trial of Ad26.COV2.S vaccine versus placebo. All receptors come from a person between 18 and 59 years old who received the Ad26.COV2.S COVID-19 vaccine or a placebo. CDR3s include the opening cysteine and the closing phenylalanine or tryptophan. Fields, in order: J gene, V gene, CDR3 protein.

J: TRBJ2-1; V: TRBV3-1/TRBV3-2; CDR3: CASSQGDSYNEQFF
J: TRBJ1-1; V: TRBV2; CDR3: CASRPGTAMNTEAFF
J: TRBJ2-1; V: TRBV7-6; CDR3: CASSLAHGASINEQFF
J: TRBJ2-5; V: TRBV5-4; CDR3: CASSLAGVAGQETQYF
J: TRBJ2-1; V: TRBV29-1; CDR3: CSVVWEGQDSNEQFF
J: TRBJ2-1; V: TRBV6-1; CDR3: CASSESGSPYNEQFF
J: TRBJ2-7; V: TRBV14; CDR3: CASSLRSEQYF
J: TRBJ1-1; V: TRBV2; CDR3: CASSEQGVNTEAFF
J: TRBJ2-3; V: TRBV4-3; CDR3: CASSQEAGRPDTQYF
J: TRBJ1-5; V: TRBV15; CDR3: CATTRDSHSNQPQHF
J: TRBJ1-5; V: TRBV7-9; CDR3: CASSQQGSNQPQHF
J: TRBJ1-4; V: TRBV9; CDR3: CASSVGVTPTVGEKLFF
J: TRBJ2-7; V: TRBV28; CDR3: CASSFGLYEQYF
J: TRBJ2-7; V: TRBV19; CDR3: CASGGPGQYEQYF
J: TRBJ2-3; V: TRBV6-6; CDR3: CASSYSSGDTQYF
J: TRBJ2-1; V: TRBV2; CDR3: CASGGDDSYNEQFF
J: TRBJ1-6; V: TRBV2; CDR3: CASTGGQGERNSPLHF
J: TRBJ2-5; V: TRBV30; CDR3: CASSGGMGRETQYF
J: TRBJ1-2; V: TRBV28; CDR3: CASSLRGGGYTF
J: TRBJ2-1; V: TRBV27; CDR3: CASSLSRNNEQFF
J: TRBJ2-7; V: TRBV5-6; CDR3: CASSSWDSEQYF
J: TRBJ2-5; V: TRBV19; CDR3: CASSTPSGGKETQYF
J: TRBJ2-7; V: TRBV4-2; CDR3: CASSQDRGSEQYF
J: TRBJ2-7; V: TRBV5-6; CDR3: CASSPTGGPIEQYF
J: TRBJ2-7; V: TRBV13; CDR3: CASSSKVSGGSSYEQYF
J: TRBJ1-1; V: TRBV28; CDR3: CASSPGDRMNTEAFF
J: TRBJ2-7; V: TRBV7-2; CDR3: CASSPDAGRSYEQYF
J: TRBJ1-1; V: TRBV27; CDR3: CASSLAGGEAFF
J: TRBJ1-5; V: TRBV6-2/TRBV6-3; CDR3: CASSYLGGGTYSNQPQHF
J: TRBJ1-1; V: TRBV7-2; CDR3: CASSFTQGGEAFF
J: TRBJ2-2; V: TRBV7-9; CDR3: CASSLVGTGGELFF
J: TRBJ2-7; V: TRBV30; CDR3: CAWARGGSIYEQYF
J: TRBJ1-2; V: TRBV20-1; CDR3: CSASHSSNYGYTF
J: TRBJ2-3; V: TRBV10-3; CDR3: CAIIYRGGGTDTQYF
J: TRBJ2-5; V: TRBV9; CDR3: CASSPRGWGDQETQYF
J: TRBJ2-1; V: TRBV5-4; CDR3: CASSGGTGPGDEQFF
J: TRBJ2-3; V: TRBV11-2; CDR3: CASSTTSGRADTQYF
J: TRBJ2-7; V: TRBV28; CDR3: CASSPRGEQYF
J: TRBJ2-5; V: TRBV3-1/TRBV3-2; CDR3: CASSSRVPRGTQYF
J: TRBJ2-3; V: TRBV7-3; CDR3: CASSLGTDTQYF
J: TRBJ2-7; V: TRBV30; CDR3: CAWNPRGAYEQYF
J: TRBJ2-1; V: TRBV6-2/TRBV6-3; CDR3: CASSNSPLPLAGGFNEQFF
J: TRBJ1-2; V: TRBV12-3/TRBV12-4; CDR3: CASSTRVSYGYTF
J: TRBJ1-1; V: TRBV7-2; CDR3: CASSSRGGGNTEAFF
J: TRBJ2-2; V: TRBV18; CDR3: CASSPNRPGAGELFF
J: TRBJ2-7; V: TRBV2; CDR3: CASRRTGTYEQYF
J: TRBJ1-1; V: TRBV24-1; CDR3: CATSGVGRDTEAFF
J: TRBJ1-2; V: TRBV21-1; CDR3: CASSDRQGPYGYTF